A single sample gave rise to the 15 T cell receptor beta chains below, sequenced in a study of blood T cell repertoires in COVID-19. The method was immunoSEQ multiplex PCR; TCRdb's version includes in-frame clones alone and lacks a portion of them. The sample lists 200,000 to 250,000 clones, 84% occurring once. Sequencing used peripheral blood. The receptors here all came from a woman older than 75 with active or convalescent COVID-19.

The V and J genes are TRBV27 and TRBJ1-1; D possibly corresponds to TRBD1 (5 bases). The CDR3 extends over 15 amino acids. V was pared by 3 bases and J by 1 base, with 12 bases between. Per the germline V gene, CDR1 is MNHEY and CDR2 is SMNVEV (reference sequence). In nucleotides, the CDR3 is TGTGCCAGCAGTTTGTCGGCGACAGAGAACACTGAAGCTTTCTTT. Protein sequence: CASSLSATENTEAFF.

The gene calls are TRBV5-8 and TRBJ2-3, with 7 bases identical to TRBD2. The CDR3 sequence is 15 residues long. Trimming at V came to 4 bases and at J to 5 bases, leaving 10 bases not matched to a gene. Per the germline V gene, CDR1 is SGHTS and CDR2 is YDEGEE. The CDR3 region is CASSTWSGTKDTQYF. The CDR3 DNA reads TGTGCCAGCAGCACCTGGAGTGGGACTAAAGATACGCAGTATTTT.

The chain carries TRBV7-3 and TRBJ2-7; 12 bases fit TRBD2. CDR3 length: 21 amino acids. Per germline, CDR1 SGHTA and CDR2 FQGTGA. V shed 2 bases, J shed 0 bases, and the junction held 17 bases outside the gene matches. The chain's CDR3 is CASSLEPVGTSGLLYSYEQYF. DNA for the CDR3: TGTGCCAGCAGCTTAGAACCGGTGGGGACTAGCGGGTTGCTTTACTCCTACGAGCAGTACTTC.

This clone was detected a few times. The chain combines TRBV2 with TRBJ1-1, with 8 bases matching TRBD1. Germline CDR1 and CDR2: SNHLY and FYNNEI. The V and J ends lost 6 bases and 10 bases, in that order; junction bases with no gene match: 7. There are 12 residues in the CDR3. This CDR3 reads CASRQGARGAFF. The CDR3 DNA follows: TGTGCCAGCAGGCAGGGGGCGCGTGGAGCTTTCTTT.

This clone showed up just once. The CDR3 region is CASAYWDKSYEQYF. The CDR3 nucleotides read TGCGCCAGCGCCTACTGGGACAAATCCTACGAGCAGTACTTC. The chain joins TRBV5-1 to TRBJ2-7; perhaps TRBD1 as D (6 bases). V was clipped by 7 bases and J by 1 base, with 15 bases between them. The V gene's germline CDR1 is SGHRS and CDR2 YFSETQ. The CDR3 sequence is 14 residues long.

This sequence joins TRBV7-2 and TRBJ2-3; 9 nucleotides match TRBD1. The CDR3 spans 16 residues. J was trimmed by 0 bases and V by 4 bases; bases with no gene match: 5. CDR1 and CDR2 (germline): SGHTA, FQGNSA. The CDR3 DNA reads as TGTGCCAGCAGCTCCGGACAGGGGTCAAGCACAGATACGCAGTATTTT. It specifies CASSSGQGSSTDTQYF.

The chain joins TRBV6-6 to TRBJ2-6; TRBD2 is a possible D gene (7 bases). V gave up 2 bases and J gave up 2 bases, with 10 bases separating them. In germline, CDR1 is MNHNY, CDR2 SVGAGI (reference sequence). The CDR3 sequence is 16 residues long. CDR3 protein: CASSYAGGPGANVLTF. Here the CDR3 DNA reads TGTGCCAGCAGTTACGCCGGGGGGCCTGGGGCCAACGTCCTGACTTTC.

The J gene is TRBJ2-7, the V gene TRBV3-1 (or the pseudogene TRBV3-2), with 11 bases identical to TRBD2. From germline, CDR1 is LGHDT and CDR2 YNNKEL (reference sequence). Trimming cost V 2 bases and J 4 bases; bases outside gene matches: 4. CDR3 size: 15 residues. CDR3 loop: CASSQRLAGRYEQYF. CDR3 coding DNA: TGTGCCAGCAGCCAAAGACTAGCGGGAAGGTACGAGCAGTACTTC.

The V and J genes are TRBV10-2 and TRBJ2-7; TRBD2 is a possible D gene (5 bases). Trimming took off 3 bases at V and 3 bases at J, with 15 bases between the two ends. From germline, CDR1 is WSHSY and CDR2 SAAADI. The CDR3 is 15 residues long. CDR3 bases: TGCGCCAGCAGTGAAGTTCAACTAGGGCACTACGAGCAGTACTTC. Amino acids: CASSEVQLGHYEQYF.

The V call is TRBV7-2, the J call TRBJ1-4; unclear D gene. V lost 2 bases, J lost 8 bases, and 18 bases lay in between. Per the germline V gene, CDR1 is SGHTA and CDR2 is FQGNSA. There are 16 residues in the CDR3. CDR3 in DNA: TGTGCCAGCAGCTTATCGAAGTTCCCGGAGCAAGAAAAACTGTTTTTT. Translated: CASSLSKFPEQEKLFF.

This sequence joins TRBV5-1 and TRBJ2-5; 11 bases match TRBD2. The germline V gene has CDR1 SGHRS and CDR2 YFSETQ. This CDR3 contains 15 residues. V gave up 1 base and J gave up 4 bases; unmatched junction bases: 3. In DNA, the CDR3 is TGCGCCAGCAGCTTGACTAGCGGGAGTTCAGAGACCCAGTACTTC. Translating gives CASSLTSGSSETQYF.

The rearrangement joins TRBV6-6 to TRBJ2-2; the match to TRBD1 covers 9 bases. Germline V gene data show CDR1 as MNHNY and CDR2 as SVGAGI (reference sequence). The CDR3 loop spans 17 amino acids. Germline trimming cut 5 bases from V and 1 base from J; bases unmatched to any gene: 8. The CDR3 loop is CASSRPEGQGNTGELFF. For the CDR3, the DNA is TGTGCCAGCAGTCGTCCTGAGGGACAGGGGAACACCGGGGAGCTGTTTTTT.

This chain joins TRBV29-1 and TRBJ1-1; 8 nucleotides match TRBD1. The V and J ends lost 3 bases and 0 bases, in that order; junction bases with no gene match: 6. CDR3 length equals 15 residues. Germline-derived CDR1 and CDR2 are SQVTM and ANQGSEA. CDR3 in DNA: TGCAGCGTTGAGGGGGACAGGAGTCTGAACACTGAAGCTTTCTTT. This translates into CSVEGDRSLNTEAFF.

This chain joins TRBV7-7 and TRBJ2-1; D is possibly TRBD2 (6 bases). Trimming stripped 1 base from V and 7 bases from J, with 14 bases between. The germline V gene has CDR1 SSHAT and CDR2 FNYEAQ (reference sequence). This CDR3 has 15 amino acids. CDR3 region: CASSLGVLATNEQFF. The CDR3, as DNA: TGTGCCAGCAGCTTAGGCGTGCTAGCGACGAATGAGCAGTTCTTC.

The genes are TRBV7-2 and TRBJ2-2, with 8 bases lining up with TRBD2. The J segment lost 3 bases and the V segment lost 1 base, leaving 4 bases of the junction unmatched. The V gene's germline CDR1 is SGHTA and CDR2 FQGNSA. This CDR3 is built from 16 residues. CDR3 sequence: CASSLGGGWYTGELFF. DNA for the CDR3: TGTGCCAGCAGCTTAGGCGGGGGGTGGTACACCGGGGAGCTGTTTTTT. Full variable domain (remainder filled in from reference TRBV7-2 and TRBJ2-2): GAGVSQSPSNKVTEKGKDVELRCDPISGHTALYWYRQSLGQGLEFLIYFQGNSAPDKSGLPSDRFSAERTGGSVSTLTIQRTQQEDSAVYLCASSLGGGWYTGELFFGEGSRLTVL.